The rows below give T cell receptor beta chains drawn from one sample of a study of T cell responses to AZD1222 COVID-19 vaccine. This table comes from immunoSEQ multiplex PCR, and its TCRdb copy is limited to in-frame clones, with some not included. The sample yields roughly 160,000 clones, 85% to 90% seen once. The input for sequencing was peripheral blood, taken 28 days after the second AZD1222 dose. Source of these receptors: an adult who received the AZD1222 COVID-19 vaccine. CDR3s include the opening cysteine and the closing phenylalanine or tryptophan. D genes are given only for firm matches. Size values are once, few and many counts, or a class for expanded clones, and some rows have none.

d_gene,v_gene,abundance,j_gene,CDR3aa,CDR3nt
NA,TRBV3-1/TRBV3-2,NA,TRBJ1-5,CASSQMQGQPQHF,TGTGCCAGCAGCCAAATGCAGGGCCAGCCCCAGCATTTT
NA,TRBV18,NA,TRBJ1-2,CASSPNRSYGYTF,TGTGCCAGCTCACCGAACCGAAGCTATGGCTACACCTTC
TRBD2,TRBV10-3,NA,TRBJ2-2,CAIKIGTSGVRTGELFF,TGTGCCATCAAGATAGGGACTAGCGGGGTTAGAACCGGGGAGCTGTTTTTT
NA,TRBV5-4,NA,TRBJ1-1,CASSSEGEAFF,TGTGCCAGCAGCTCGGAGGGGGAAGCTTTCTTT
NA,TRBV6-2/TRBV6-3,NA,TRBJ2-7,CASSWSDEQYF,TGTGCCAGCAGTTGGTCAGACGAGCAGTACTTC
TRBD1,TRBV15,NA,TRBJ1-4,CATSREGTGYEKLFF,TGTGCCACCAGCAGAGAGGGGACAGGGTATGAAAAACTGTTTTTT
NA,TRBV27,NA,TRBJ2-7,CASSFVQGSYEQYF,TGTGCCAGCAGTTTTGTTCAGGGCTCCTACGAGCAGTACTTC
NA,TRBV2,NA,TRBJ2-3,CASSESRPDWDTQYF,TGTGCCAGCAGTGAATCCAGGCCCGACTGGGATACGCAGTATTTT
TRBD1,TRBV24-1,NA,TRBJ2-2,CATSPGTGDTGELFF,TGTGCCACCAGCCCGGGGACAGGAGACACCGGGGAGCTGTTTTTT
TRBD1,TRBV5-1,NA,TRBJ1-4,CASRTQGANEKLFF,TGCGCCAGCAGGACCCAGGGGGCTAATGAAAAACTGTTTTTT
NA,TRBV2,NA,TRBJ1-2,CASITSRDSSNGYTF,TGTGCCAGCATCACCAGTCGTGACAGTTCAAATGGCTACACCTTC
NA,TRBV28,NA,TRBJ1-3,CASSPRTVAGNTIYF,TGTGCCAGCAGCCCGCGGACGGTGGCTGGAAACACCATATATTTT
NA,TRBV18,NA,TRBJ2-7,CASSPTRVSYEQYF,TGTGCCAGCTCACCAACACGGGTCTCCTACGAGCAGTACTTC
NA,TRBV13,NA,TRBJ2-3,CASSLRAGGSTDTQYF,TGTGCCAGCAGCTTAAGGGCCGGTGGTAGCACAGATACGCAGTATTTT
NA,TRBV29-1,NA,TRBJ1-1,CSVETVNTEAFF,TGCAGCGTTGAGACGGTGAACACTGAAGCTTTCTTT
NA,TRBV7-2,NA,TRBJ2-7,CASSFGRSSYEQYF,TGTGCCAGCAGCTTTGGGAGGAGCTCCTACGAGCAGTACTTC
TRBD1,TRBV3-1/TRBV3-2,NA,TRBJ1-5,CASSHGQGSNQPQHF,TGTGCCAGCAGCCACGGACAGGGATCCAATCAGCCCCAGCATTTT
NA,TRBV14,NA,TRBJ1-3,CASSQQGIAGNTIYF,TGTGCCAGCAGCCAACAGGGGATCGCTGGAAACACCATATATTTT
NA,TRBV12-3/TRBV12-4,NA,TRBJ1-1,CASSGNGQLKAFF,TGTGCCAGCAGTGGCAATGGACAACTCAAAGCTTTCTTT
NA,TRBV7-3,NA,TRBJ2-1,CASSPIPTDEQFF,TGTGCCAGCAGCCCAATCCCGACAGATGAGCAGTTCTTC
NA,TRBV5-1,NA,TRBJ2-3,CASSVGSGELTDTQYF,TGCGCCAGCAGCGTGGGGTCGGGAGAACTCACAGATACGCAGTATTTT
TRBD2,TRBV6-1,NA,TRBJ2-3,CASSETAGGPDTQYF,TGTGCCAGCAGTGAAACAGCGGGGGGGCCTGATACGCAGTATTTT
NA,TRBV21-1,once,TRBJ1-1,CASSPGGETEAFF,TGTGCCAGCAGCCCAGGGGGGGAGACTGAAGCTTTCTTT
NA,TRBV15,NA,TRBJ2-6,CATSPYGANVLTF,TGTGCCACCAGCCCGTATGGGGCCAACGTCCTGACTTTC
NA,TRBV6-5,NA,TRBJ1-2,CASDYYGYTF,TGTGCCAGCGATTACTATGGCTACACCTTC
NA,TRBV30,NA,TRBJ1-1,CAWIFTPGDMAFF,TGTGCCTGGATTTTTACCCCGGGAGACATGGCTTTCTTT
NA,TRBV30,NA,TRBJ2-6,CAWTVTEYRRGANVLTF,TGTGCCTGGACCGTGACAGAATATAGAAGAGGGGCCAACGTCCTGACTTTC
NA,TRBV6-5,NA,TRBJ1-4,CASKRVGEKLFF,TGTGCCAGCAAGAGGGTCGGTGAAAAACTGTTTTTT
NA,TRBV10-3,NA,TRBJ2-3,CAISESKGHSDTQYF,TGTGCCATCAGTGAGTCGAAAGGACATTCAGATACGCAGTATTTT
TRBD1,TRBV30,NA,TRBJ2-2,CAWRFRDRSTGELFF,TGTGCCTGGAGGTTCCGGGACAGAAGTACCGGGGAGCTGTTTTTT
NA,TRBV19,once,TRBJ2-6,CASSRLISGANVLTF,TGTGCCAGTAGCAGACTGATTTCTGGGGCCAACGTCCTGACTTTC
TRBD1,TRBV5-1,once,TRBJ2-1,CASSRQGASYNEQFF,TGCGCCAGCAGCCGACAGGGGGCTTCCTACAATGAGCAGTTCTTC
TRBD2,TRBV18,NA,TRBJ2-3,CASSVTSGGADTQYF,TGTGCCAGCTCAGTCACTAGCGGGGGGGCCGATACGCAGTATTTT
NA,TRBV6-1,NA,TRBJ2-6,CASSDAHFLVGSGANVLTF,TGTGCCAGCAGTGACGCCCATTTTCTGGTAGGATCTGGGGCCAACGTCCTGACTTTC
NA,TRBV30,NA,TRBJ1-2,CAWSVERYGYTF,TGTGCCTGGAGTGTAGAGCGATATGGCTACACCTTC
NA,TRBV6-4,NA,TRBJ1-5,CASSDRGGSYQPQHF,TGTGCCAGCAGTGATCGGGGGGGCTCTTATCAGCCCCAGCATTTT
NA,TRBV5-1,once,TRBJ1-1,CASSLGENTEAFF,TGCGCCAGCAGCTTGGGAGAAAACACTGAAGCTTTCTTT
TRBD1,TRBV7-2,NA,TRBJ2-7,CASTGTGGEQYF,TGTGCCAGCACCGGGACAGGGGGCGAGCAGTACTTC
NA,TRBV5-5,NA,TRBJ1-2,CASSLVRGPDYGYTF,TGTGCCAGCAGCTTGGTTCGGGGGCCTGACTATGGCTACACCTTC
NA,TRBV18,NA,TRBJ1-2,CASSPNGTPRGYTF,TGTGCCAGCTCACCGAACGGGACCCCACGAGGCTACACCTTC
NA,TRBV5-6,NA,TRBJ1-2,CASSSRAGHLTNYGYTF,TGTGCCAGCAGCTCAAGGGCGGGACATCTAACTAACTATGGCTACACCTTC
NA,TRBV7-3,NA,TRBJ1-3,CASSPDSGNTIYF,TGTGCCAGCAGCCCCGACTCCGGAAACACCATATATTTT
TRBD1,TRBV2,once,TRBJ1-5,CASSTGTAQGNQPQHF,TGTGCCAGCAGTACCGGGACAGCCCAAGGCAATCAGCCCCAGCATTTT
NA,TRBV23-1,once,TRBJ1-6,CASSQGGGYNSPLHF,TGCGCCAGCAGTCAAGGAGGAGGGTACAATTCACCCCTCCACTTT
TRBD1,TRBV6-4,NA,TRBJ2-7,CASSARDRSYEQYF,TGTGCCAGCAGTGCCCGGGACAGGAGCTACGAGCAGTACTTC